Listed here are 17 T cell receptor beta chains from one sample, sequenced in a study of OX40 agonist ivuxolimab in advanced cancers. Some clones are missing from TCRdb's copy, which holds only in-frame ones; the method was immunoSEQ multiplex PCR. The sample records around 94,000 clones, around 87% being singletons. The sample consisted of CD4+ or CD8+ T cells sorted from blood, taken in a trial of the OX40 agonist ivuxolimab. Receptors were obtained from an adult with an advanced solid tumor such as melanoma, head and neck, liver or kidney cancer.

The rearrangement links TRBV15 to TRBJ1-1, with D unclear. The germline V gene has CDR1 LNHNV and CDR2 YYDKDF (reference sequence). Trimming took off 0 bases at V and 4 bases at J, with 12 bases between the two ends. The CDR3 loop spans 15 amino acids. CDR3 amino acids: CATSRDISGPTEAFF. The CDR3 DNA sequence: TGTGCCACCAGCAGAGATATAAGTGGCCCCACTGAAGCTTTCTTT.

CDR3 protein: CASSLEISKYRGHGYTF. CDR3 DNA sequence: TGCGCCAGCAGCTTGGAAATCTCAAAATACAGGGGTCATGGCTACACCTTC. The V and J genes are TRBV5-1 and TRBJ1-2, with 7 bases aligning to TRBD1. The CDR3 is made up of 17 amino acids. V lost 0 bases and J lost 6; bases outside the gene matches: 14. Germline V gives CDR1 SGHRS, CDR2 YFSETQ.

The V and J genes are TRBV7-2 and TRBJ2-5; D call uncertain. CDR3 length: 11 amino acids. Trimming removed 3 bases at V and 5 bases at J, with 4 bases between. Germline assignment: CDR1 SGHTA and CDR2 FQGNSA. The CDR3 DNA is TGTGCCAGCAGCTTGGCGGAGACCCAGTACTTC. Translation gives CASSLAETQYF.

V is TRBV4-2 and J is TRBJ2-3, with 14 positions matching TRBD2. Germline values: CDR1 LGHNA, CDR2 YNFKEQ. The J segment lost 6 bases and the V segment lost 2 bases, leaving 4 bases of the junction unmatched. The CDR3 is made up of 16 amino acids. CDR3 DNA: TGTGCCAGCAGCCAACCGGGACTAGCGGGGGTGGATACGCAGTATTTT. It is translated as CASSQPGLAGVDTQYF.

This chain connects TRBV9 to TRBJ1-1; TRBD1 might be the D (5 bases). The germline V gene has CDR1 SGDLS and CDR2 YYNGEE. The CDR3 contains 15 residues. V was shortened by 3 bases and J by 0 bases, with 12 bases between the two germline ends. In DNA form, the CDR3 reads TGTGCCAGCAGCGCCCCCGGGACGGTGAACACTGAAGCTTTCTTT. The encoded protein is CASSAPGTVNTEAFF.

J is TRBJ1-5 and V is TRBV19; TRBD1 aligns across 8 bases. The J segment lost 0 bases and the V segment lost 3 bases, leaving 19 bases of the junction unmatched. The CDR3 extends over 21 amino acids. Germline lookup yields CDR1 LNHDA and CDR2 SQIVND (reference sequence). This CDR3 is CASSMSSIGQGGRYSNQPQHF. DNA for the CDR3: TGTGCCAGTAGTATGTCGTCTATCGGACAGGGTGGGCGTTATAGCAATCAGCCCCAGCATTTT.

This chain joins TRBV6-5 and TRBJ1-3, with unresolved D. Germline values: CDR1 MNHEY, CDR2 SVGAGI. Trimming took 7 bases from V and 0 from J, leaving 7 bases between them. CDR3 length equals 13 residues. CDR3: CASMKGSGNTIYF. The CDR3 DNA follows: TGTGCCAGCATGAAGGGCTCTGGAAACACCATATATTTT.

CDR3: CASSPTSASYNEQFF. CDR3 DNA: TGTGCCAGCAGCCCTACTAGCGCTTCCTACAATGAGCAGTTCTTC. V gene TRBV7-9 combines with J gene TRBJ2-1; 7 nucleotides line up with TRBD2. Trimming took 5 bases from V and 1 from J; bases not matched to a gene: 5. Germline-derived CDR1 and CDR2 are SEHNR and FQNEAQ (reference sequence). The CDR3 length is 15 residues.

The CDR3: CASSLGHVQETQYF. Here the CDR3 DNA reads TGCGCCAGCAGCCTAGGACACGTCCAAGAGACCCAGTACTTC. The V and J genes are TRBV4-1 and TRBJ2-5, with a weak D call TRBD1 (5 bases). Per germline, CDR1 MGHRA and CDR2 YSYEKL. Trimming cost V 4 bases and J 1 base, with 10 bases left between them. The CDR3 is 14 residues long.

A single count supports this clone. This chain uses TRBV27 with TRBJ1-4; 9 bases fit TRBD1. V trimming: 5 bases; J trimming: 10 bases; junction bases outside the gene matches: 8. This CDR3 is 14 amino acids long. Germline V gene lookup returns CDR1 MNHEY and CDR2 SMNVEV (reference sequence). CDR3 region: CASSQQGARGKLFF. The CDR3 nucleotides are TGTGCCAGCAGTCAACAGGGGGCGCGAGGAAAACTGTTTTTT.

This clone came up a few times. This rearrangement joins TRBV5-4 to TRBJ2-3; TRBD1 aligns across 9 bases. The CDR3 covers 16 residues. V shed 0 bases, J shed 2 bases, and the junction held 4 bases outside the gene matches. Germline values: CDR1 SGHNT, CDR2 YYREEE (reference sequence). For the CDR3, the DNA is TGTGCCAGCAGCTTGGCCGGGACAGGGATCACAGATACGCAGTATTTT. Its protein product is CASSLAGTGITDTQYF.

The V and J genes are TRBV29-1 and TRBJ2-7; D might be TRBD1 (5 bases). The CDR3 spans 13 residues. The germline gives CDR1 SQVTM, CDR2 ANQGSEA. The V and J ends lost 6 bases and 2 bases respectively, with 14 bases between them. CDR3 nucleotide sequence: TGCAGCGTGGGGCAGGGTCCCGCCTACGAGCAGTACTTC. Encoded protein: CSVGQGPAYEQYF.

This clone has only a few counts. The chain joins TRBV6-5 to TRBJ2-1; weak D call: TRBD1 (6 bases). Germline CDR1 reads MNHEY; CDR2 reads SVGAGI. The CDR3 runs 12 residues. The ends were cut back, 6 bases at V and 15 bases at J, with 18 bases in the middle. CDR3 residues: CASSPMGDKAFF. For the CDR3, the DNA is TGTGCCAGCAGCCCCATGGGGGACAAAGCGTTCTTC.

V is TRBV30 and J is TRBJ1-2; D unclear. Deletions cut 0 bases from V and 4 bases from J, with 9 bases between. The CDR3 runs to 13 residues. The germline V gene encodes CDR1 GTSNPN and CDR2 SVGIG (reference sequence). CDR3 loop: CAWSVMRGYGYTF. The CDR3 DNA is TGTGCCTGGAGTGTAATGAGAGGCTATGGCTACACCTTC.

This chain connects TRBV27 to TRBJ2-1, with 9 bases lining up with TRBD1. The trim removed 6 bases at V and 12 bases at J, leaving 12 bases unmatched. The CDR3 runs to 14 residues. Germline V lookup: CDR1 MNHEY, CDR2 SMNVEV (reference sequence). CDR3 nucleotide sequence: TGTGCCAGCAGCCGGACAGGGGATACAATGAGGCAGTTCTTC. Encoded protein: CASSRTGDTMRQFF.

The chain couples TRBV5-8 to TRBJ2-5; TRBD2 aligns across 7 bases. The CDR3 runs 14 residues. With V trimmed by 4 bases and J by 1 base, 4 bases remained unmatched. Looked up from germline, CDR1 is SGHTS and CDR2 is YDEGEE. This chain's CDR3 is CASSAASGQETQYF. The DNA for the CDR3 is TGTGCCAGCAGCGCCGCTAGCGGCCAAGAGACCCAGTACTTC. The variable domain in full, completed from reference TRBV5-8 and TRBJ2-5, reads EAGVTQSPTHLIKTRGQQATLRCSPISGHTSVYWYQQALGLGLQFLLWYDEGEERNRGNFPPRFSGRQFPNYSSELNVNALELEDSALYLCASSAASGQETQYFGPGTRLLVL.

This chain connects TRBV7-6 to TRBJ1-1; D is uncertain. CDR3 length equals 11 residues. Looked up from germline, CDR1 is SGHVS and CDR2 is FNYEAQ. Trimming removed 1 base at V and 11 bases at J, with 8 bases between. CDR3 residues: CASSLGVLAFF. Written as DNA, the CDR3 is TGTGCCAGCAGCTTAGGTGTCCTGGCTTTCTTT.